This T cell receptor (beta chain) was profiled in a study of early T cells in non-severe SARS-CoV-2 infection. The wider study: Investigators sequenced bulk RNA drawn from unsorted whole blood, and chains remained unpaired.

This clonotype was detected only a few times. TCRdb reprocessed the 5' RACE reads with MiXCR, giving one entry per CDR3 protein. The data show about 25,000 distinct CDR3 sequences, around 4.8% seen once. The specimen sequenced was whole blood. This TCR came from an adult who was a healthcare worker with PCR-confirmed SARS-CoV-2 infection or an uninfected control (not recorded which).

The CDR3 DNA sequence: TGTGCCAGCAGTTCCCGTCGGGAGAACGAGCAGTACTTC. Protein product: CASSSRRENEQYF. V and J are TRBV12-3 or TRBV12-4 and TRBJ2-7; TRBD2 is a possible D gene (6 bases). V gave up 4 bases and J gave up 5 bases, with 12 bases separating them. This CDR3 has 13 amino acids.